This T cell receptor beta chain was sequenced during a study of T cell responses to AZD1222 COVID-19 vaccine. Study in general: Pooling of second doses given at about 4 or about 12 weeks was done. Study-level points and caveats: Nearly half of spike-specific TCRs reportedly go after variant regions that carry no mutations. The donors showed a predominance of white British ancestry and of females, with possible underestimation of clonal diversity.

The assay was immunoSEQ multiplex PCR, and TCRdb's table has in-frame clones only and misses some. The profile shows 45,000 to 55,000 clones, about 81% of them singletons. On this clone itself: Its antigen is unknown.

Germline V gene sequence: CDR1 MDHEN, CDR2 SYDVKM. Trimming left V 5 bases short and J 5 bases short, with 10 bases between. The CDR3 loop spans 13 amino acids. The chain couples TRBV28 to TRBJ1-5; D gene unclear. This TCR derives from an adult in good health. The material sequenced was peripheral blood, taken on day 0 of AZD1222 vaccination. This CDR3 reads CASSPGVHQPQHF. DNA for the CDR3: TGTGCCAGCAGTCCGGGAGTGCATCAGCCCCAGCATTTT.